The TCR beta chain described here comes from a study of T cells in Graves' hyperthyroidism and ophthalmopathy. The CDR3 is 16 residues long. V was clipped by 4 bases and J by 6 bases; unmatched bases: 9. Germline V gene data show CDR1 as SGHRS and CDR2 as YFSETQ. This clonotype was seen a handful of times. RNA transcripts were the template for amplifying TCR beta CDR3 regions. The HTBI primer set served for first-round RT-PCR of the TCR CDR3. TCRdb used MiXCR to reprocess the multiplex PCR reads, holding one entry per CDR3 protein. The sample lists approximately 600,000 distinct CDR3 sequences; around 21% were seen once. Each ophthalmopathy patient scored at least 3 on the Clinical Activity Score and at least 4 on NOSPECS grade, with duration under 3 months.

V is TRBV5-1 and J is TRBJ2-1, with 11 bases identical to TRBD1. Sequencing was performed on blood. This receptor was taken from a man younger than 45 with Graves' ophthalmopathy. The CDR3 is CASSPAGQGGSNEQFF. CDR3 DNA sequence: TGCGCCAGCAGCCCAGCGGGACAGGGGGGTTCCAATGAGCAGTTCTTC.